This TCR beta chain was documented in a study of T cells in Graves' hyperthyroidism and ophthalmopathy. V lost 1 base to trimming and J lost 0 bases; unmatched junction nucleotides: 12. In germline, CDR1 is MNHNS, CDR2 SASEGT. The CDR3 loop spans 20 amino acids. Amplified regions were TCR beta CDR3 sequences from RNA transcripts. The study used the HTBI primer set for a first-round RT-PCR of the TCR CDR3. TCRdb fed the multiplex PCR reads into MiXCR, producing one record per CDR3 protein. The data contain hundreds of thousands of distinct CDR3 sequences, around 14% of them seen just once; the ten biggest clones take up 7.5% to 9%. Study-level results: Ophthalmopathy was identified by the model a median roughly 6.5 months ahead of onset.

Comments on this clonotype: Its target is not known.

No progression to ophthalmopathy during 18 months of follow-up defined stable disease. Sequenced: blood. This chain links TRBV6-1 with TRBJ2-4; 10 nucleotides line up with TRBD2. The receptor was derived from a woman aged 18-30 years with Graves' hyperthyroidism. The CDR3 bases are TGTGCCAGCAGTGAAGGTTTGCCTAGCGGGGGCCCGGTAGCCAAAAACATTCAGTACTTC. It specifies CASSEGLPSGGPVAKNIQYF.